This record concerns one T cell receptor (beta chain) sequence. Its specificity is not known. The source of the sample is a study of T cell responses to AZD1222 COVID-19 vaccine. Some clones are missing from TCRdb's copy, which holds only in-frame ones; the method was immunoSEQ multiplex PCR. The repertoire holds roughly 180,000 clones, with approximately 92% as singletons. This CDR3 is built from 16 residues. Trimming cost V 4 bases and J 4 bases, with 16 bases left between them. Germline CDR1 MNHEY, CDR2 SVGEGT. Study-wide results and limits: Two AZD1222 administrations were followed by greater Spike-specific TCR breadth and depth. Clonal diversity was possibly underestimated, and the donors were mostly white British, with more females. Without day 14 samples, only post-peak T cell repertoires were studied.

The gene calls are TRBV6-2 or TRBV6-3 and TRBJ1-4; no clear D gene. The source of this sequence is an adult who received the MenACWY meningococcal vaccine as a control. The source material was peripheral blood, sampled 28 days after the second dose of the MenACWY control vaccine. CDR3 residues: CASSLDTPAINEKLFF. Here the CDR3 DNA reads TGTGCCAGCAGTTTAGACACCCCGGCCATTAATGAAAAACTGTTTTTT.